Below, 6 T cell receptor beta chains from the same sample are listed, as sequenced in a study of T cell repertoires in cytomegalovirus infection. TCRdb reprocessed the reads via MiXCR and lists one record per CDR3 protein. The table includes roughly 760,000 distinct CDR3 sequences, less than 40% detected once. The sequencing sample was made of PBMCs. The receptors were sampled from a human donor in good health (CMV status not recorded). Some clones in this sample may be carry-over from other donors' samples.

The chain employs TRBV5-1 and TRBJ2-1; 9 positions agree with TRBD1. The CDR3 extends over 15 amino acids. Germline V gene lookup returns CDR1 SGHRS and CDR2 YFSETQ. The ends lost 4 bases at V and 3 bases at J; junction bases unmatched: 5. As DNA, the CDR3 is TGCGCCAGCAGCCAAGGACAGGGGAACTACAATGAGCAGTTCTTC. Translating it yields CASSQGQGNYNEQFF.

In this sample, this clonotype turned up many times. The chain combines TRBV7-2 with TRBJ2-2; TRBD2 might be the D (5 bases). V lost 6 bases and J 4 bases, leaving 15 bases between the germline ends. This CDR3 contains 15 residues. The germline V gene encodes CDR1 SGHTA and CDR2 FQGNSA. The CDR3 nucleotides read TGTGCCAGCAGTTCCGGGGTCCCGAGCACCGGGGAGCTGTTTTTT. It encodes CASSSGVPSTGELFF.

This clonotype was found a few times. The rearrangement joins TRBV12-3 or TRBV12-4 to TRBJ2-7; D unresolved. V was clipped by 5 bases and J by 4 bases, with 9 bases between them. This CDR3 comprises 12 residues. The DNA for the CDR3 is TGTGCCAGCAGTGCTGGCTGGTACGAGCAGTACTTC. Residues: CASSAGWYEQYF.

J is TRBJ2-1 and V is TRBV5-5; 11 nucleotides agree with TRBD2. Germline V lookup: CDR1 SGHKS, CDR2 YYEKEE (reference sequence). The CDR3 covers 15 residues. V shed 4 bases, J shed 6 bases, and the junction held 6 bases outside the gene matches. The CDR3 sequence: CASSLSGGEFNEQFF. DNA for the CDR3: TGTGCCAGCAGCCTTAGCGGGGGGGAATTCAATGAGCAGTTCTTC.

This rearrangement joins TRBV29-1 to TRBJ2-1; TRBD1 matches at 8 bases. Germline V gives CDR1 SQVTM, CDR2 ANQGSEA. The length of the CDR3 is 13 residues. The V gene end was trimmed by 7 bases and the J gene end by 8 bases; junction bases not matched to a gene: 10. CDR3 sequence reads: CSASRTGLDEQFF. CDR3 bases: TGCAGCGCATCCCGGACAGGGTTGGATGAGCAGTTCTTC.

This sequence joins TRBV18 and TRBJ1-2; 8 nucleotides agree with TRBD1. CDR3 length equals 18 residues. Germline CDR1 and CDR2: KGHSH and LQKENI. The V and J ends lost 3 bases and 1 base, in that order; junction bases with no gene match: 13. As DNA, the CDR3 is TGTGCCAGCTCACCCGAGCCCCGACAGGGGTGGTTTAACTATGGCTACACCTTC. This translates into CASSPEPRQGWFNYGYTF.